Below, 20 T cell receptor beta chains from the same sample are listed, as sequenced in a study of blood T cell repertoires in COVID-19 (dated by TCRdb to 2018 to 2020). Library preparation used the immunoSEQ multiplex PCR assay. Imported from immuneACCESS, the table was reduced by TCRdb to in-frame sequences with V and J called. These copies leave out some clones; in studies compared against another copy, an unresolved V gene accounts for under half, and the cause of the remainder is not known. In this sample the table shows some 42,000 clones, under 90% of which occur a single time. The ten biggest clones cover about 0.36% of the sample. Sequencing used peripheral blood. Every receptor here comes from a human donor in a cohort sampled during active COVID-19.

V is TRBV3-1 (or the pseudogene TRBV3-2) and J is TRBJ1-4, with a tentative D call TRBD1 (6 bases). CDR3 length: 14 amino acids. From germline, CDR1 is LGHDT and CDR2 YNNKEL (reference sequence). V lost 4 bases and J lost 8, with 14 bases in between. The CDR3 sequence is CASSPLGGSEKLFF. CDR3 bases: TGTGCCAGCAGCCCCCTTGGGGGCAGCGAAAAACTGTTTTTT.

The chain has TRBV29-1 and TRBJ1-1; D is ambiguous. The CDR3 runs 11 residues. V was pared by 4 bases and J by 3 bases, with 6 bases between. Germline V gene lookup returns CDR1 SQVTM and CDR2 ANQGSEA. Here the CDR3 reads CSVAGDTEAFF. DNA of the CDR3: TGCAGCGTTGCCGGAGACACTGAAGCTTTCTTT.

The chain combines TRBV19 with TRBJ1-1; maybe TRBD1 (5 bases). Germline loops: CDR1 LNHDA, CDR2 SQIVND (reference sequence). The CDR3 is 12 residues long. V was shortened by 1 base and J by 11 bases, with 11 bases between the two germline ends. The CDR3: CASSIVAGRAFF. For the CDR3, the DNA is TGTGCCAGTAGTATAGTGGCAGGGCGGGCTTTCTTT.

The V call is TRBV2, the J call TRBJ1-5, with unresolved D. Germline loops: CDR1 SNHLY, CDR2 FYNNEI. CDR3 size: 13 residues. Trimming stripped 5 bases from V and 6 bases from J, with 11 bases between. CDR3 loop: CASSSLQRQPQHF. The CDR3 DNA sequence: TGTGCCAGCAGTTCCCTTCAGCGTCAGCCCCAGCATTTT.

The genes are TRBV6-6 and TRBJ1-3; D is unclear. This CDR3 spans 15 amino acids. V was pared by 0 bases and J by 2 bases, with 8 bases between. CDR1 and CDR2 (germline): MNHNY, SVGAGI (reference sequence). The CDR3 nucleotides read TGTGCCAGCAGTTACTCAGGAGGGCCTGGAAACACCATATATTTT. It specifies CASSYSGGPGNTIYF.

The V call is TRBV7-9, the J call TRBJ1-2; D ambiguous. Germline CDR1 SEHNR, CDR2 FQNEAQ (reference sequence). This CDR3 region has 13 residues. Trimming left V 5 bases short and J 5 bases short, with 12 bases between. The CDR3 region has the DNA TGTGCCAGCAGCGTATACAGCGGTTATGGCTACACCTTC. It specifies CASSVYSGYGYTF. The full variable domain, in which reference TRBV7-9 and TRBJ1-2 provide the parts outside the CDR3, is DTGVSQNPRHKITKRGQNVTFRCDPISEHNRLYWYRQTLGQGPEFLTYFQNEAQLEKSRLLSDRFSAERPKGSFSTLEIQRTEQGDSAMYLCASSVYSGYGYTFGSGTRLTVV.

V usage is TRBV7-9 and J usage is TRBJ1-1, with D hard to call. CDR3 size: 13 residues. V was clipped by 4 bases and J by 0 bases, with 6 bases between them. CDR1 SEHNR and CDR2 FQNEAQ come from the germline V gene (reference sequence). The CDR3 spells CASSSILNTEAFF. In nucleotides, the CDR3 is TGTGCCAGCAGCTCCATTTTGAACACTGAAGCTTTCTTT.

This sequence joins TRBV5-1 and TRBJ1-2; 8 nucleotides match TRBD1. V lost 5 bases, J lost 6 bases, and 12 bases stayed unmatched. The CDR3 extends over 15 amino acids. In germline, CDR1 is SGHRS, CDR2 YFSETQ. This CDR3 is CASRTGQGLSDGYTF. Here the CDR3 DNA reads TGCGCCAGCAGAACCGGACAGGGATTATCGGATGGCTACACCTTC.

The chain has TRBV27 and TRBJ1-1, with unresolved D. Trimming pared 8 bases from V and 4 bases from J, leaving 17 bases between. The CDR3 sequence is 14 residues long. Germline V gene sequence: CDR1 MNHEY, CDR2 SMNVEV (reference sequence). CDR3 coding DNA: TGTGCCAGCCGACCCCGAGGGCGCCCCACTGAAGCTTTCTTT. Protein sequence: CASRPRGRPTEAFF.

The chain uses TRBV19 and TRBJ2-6; unclear D gene. This CDR3 contains 13 residues. V was clipped by 5 bases and J by 1 base, with 3 bases between them. Germline assignment: CDR1 LNHDA and CDR2 SQIVND (reference sequence). CDR3 residues: CASSRSGANVLTF. The CDR3 DNA reads as TGTGCCAGTAGTCGTTCTGGGGCCAACGTCCTGACTTTC.

The chain uses TRBV29-1 and TRBJ1-1; TRBD1 matches 8 bases. The CDR3 loop spans 14 amino acids. Germline-derived CDR1 and CDR2 are SQVTM and ANQGSEA. Trimming took 4 bases from V and 1 from J; bases not matched to a gene: 5. The CDR3 here is CSVGTGSPNTEAFF. The CDR3 nucleotides are TGCAGCGTTGGGACAGGGTCCCCGAACACTGAAGCTTTCTTT.

The V call is TRBV5-1, the J call TRBJ1-2, with 7 bases matching TRBD1. Germline V gene data show CDR1 as SGHRS and CDR2 as YFSETQ. The length of the CDR3 is 16 residues. The J segment lost 5 bases and the V segment lost 0 bases, leaving 10 bases of the junction unmatched. CDR3 sequence (DNA): TGCGCCAGCAGCTTGGCGAAGGGACAGATTTGGTATGGCTACACCTTC. As protein: CASSLAKGQIWYGYTF.

The chain employs TRBV12-5 and TRBJ1-5; D is possibly TRBD1 (6 bases). CDR1 is LGHNT, CDR2 FRNRAP, per germline. The CDR3 sequence is 15 residues long. Trimming pared 0 bases from V and 7 bases from J, leaving 13 bases between. This chain's CDR3 is CASGLVGQGNQPQHF. Here the CDR3 DNA reads TGTGCTAGTGGTTTGGTAGGGCAGGGGAACCAGCCCCAGCATTTT.

Only one count was recorded for this clone. This chain links TRBV4-1 with TRBJ2-1, with TRBD1 matching 10 bases. The V gene end was trimmed by 0 bases and the J gene end by 8 bases; junction bases not matched to a gene: 13. The germline V gene encodes CDR1 MGHRA and CDR2 YSYEKL. The CDR3 loop spans 18 amino acids. CDR3 region: CASSQDHVTDRGYDEQFF. CDR3 in DNA: TGCGCCAGCAGCCAAGATCACGTTACGGACAGGGGGTACGATGAGCAGTTCTTC.

V usage is TRBV6-5 and J usage is TRBJ1-5, with 10 bases that match TRBD1. Per germline, CDR1 MNHEY and CDR2 SVGAGI. The CDR3 has 15 residues. Trimming at V came to 5 bases and at J to 3 bases, leaving 4 bases not matched to a gene. The CDR3 bases are TGTGCCAGCAGTCAGGGACAGGGGCTCAATCAGCCCCAGCATTTT. This gives the protein CASSQGQGLNQPQHF.

The chain joins TRBV5-6 to TRBJ1-1; D remains ambiguous. V was shortened by 3 bases and J by 3 bases, with 15 bases between the two germline ends. The CDR3 extends over 15 amino acids. Germline V gene sequence: CDR1 SGHDT, CDR2 YYEEEE. In DNA form, the CDR3 reads TGTGCCAGCAGCTCGGAGATTCTCGCGCACACTGAAGCTTTCTTT. As protein: CASSSEILAHTEAFF.

Only one count was recorded for this clone. The gene calls are TRBV7-9 and TRBJ1-2; D gene unclear. V shed 6 bases and J shed 5 bases, with 10 bases lying between them. Germline CDR1 SEHNR, CDR2 FQNEAQ (reference sequence). The CDR3 has 12 residues. In DNA, the CDR3 is TGTGCCAGCAGGACTCTACCGTATGGCTACACCTTC. Translating it yields CASRTLPYGYTF.

This clone has a single count. The rearrangement joins TRBV19 to TRBJ2-6; D might be TRBD2 (6 bases). Germline assignment: CDR1 LNHDA and CDR2 SQIVND (reference sequence). V was pared by 6 bases and J by 2 bases, with 8 bases between. This CDR3 has 14 residues. CDR3 sequence reads: CASSSGAGANVLTF. The DNA for the CDR3 is TGTGCCAGTAGCTCGGGAGCTGGGGCCAACGTCCTGACTTTC.

The chain has TRBV5-4 and TRBJ1-2; 7 bases are shared with TRBD1. CDR3 length: 15 residues. V was clipped by 5 bases and J by 4 bases; unmatched bases: 11. The germline V gene has CDR1 SGHNT and CDR2 YYREEE (reference sequence). The CDR3 coding sequence is TGTGCCAGCAGTTTGAAGGGACAGCCACTCTATGGCTACACCTTC. Its translation: CASSLKGQPLYGYTF.

The chain couples TRBV13 to TRBJ1-2; 7 bases line up with TRBD1. Germline V CDR1 and CDR2: PRHDT, FYEKMQ (reference sequence). The CDR3 sequence is 16 residues long. Germline trimming cut 5 bases from V and 4 bases from J; bases unmatched to any gene: 13. The CDR3 reads CASSRGHTDRTYGYTF. The CDR3 DNA follows: TGTGCCAGCAGCCGCGGACATACGGACAGGACCTATGGCTACACCTTC. The whole variable domain, filled in from reference TRBV13 and TRBJ1-2, reads AAGVIQSPRHLIKEKRETATLKCYPIPRHDTVYWYQQGPGQDPQFLISFYEKMQSDKGSIPDRFSAQQFSDYHSELNMSSLELGDSALYFCASSRGHTDRTYGYTFGSGTRLTVV.